Listed below are T cell receptor beta chains from one sample, sequenced in a study of shared clonotypes between healthy human individuals. The data were produced by immunoSEQ multiplex PCR, yet TCRdb's version contains in-frame clones alone and is incomplete. This sample has over 2 million clones, with about 95% found just once. Input material: naive CD8+ T cells sorted from blood. These receptors originate from a man younger than 35 in good health. CDR3s include the opening cysteine and the closing phenylalanine or tryptophan.

J	V	CDR3
TRBJ2-1	TRBV10-2	CASSEWLAGALNEQFF
TRBJ1-6	TRBV30	CAWSVQGSPNSPLHF
TRBJ2-3	TRBV7-9	CASSSFTGTGVPDTQYF
TRBJ2-7	TRBV6-1	CASWGTYSYEQYF
TRBJ1-2	TRBV21-1	CASSKAGKSLLDYGYTF
TRBJ2-7	TRBV27	CASRTGYEQYF
TRBJ2-7	TRBV18	CASSPGLVTGSSYEQYF
TRBJ1-5	TRBV7-6	CASSLENQPQHF
TRBJ2-7	TRBV29-1	CSVEEGGNPYEQYF
TRBJ2-4	TRBV7-8	CASSRLGGGDIQYF
TRBJ2-5	TRBV13	CASSLEGERRKETQYF
TRBJ2-1	TRBV5-1	CASSLGSYNEQFF
TRBJ1-6	TRBV7-9	CASSRDSNNSPLHF
TRBJ2-7	TRBV7-2	CASSIAGFSYEQYF
TRBJ2-3	TRBV5-1	CASSLDGSLTDTQYF
TRBJ2-2	TRBV30	CAWSYLHAGELFF
TRBJ2-3	TRBV29-1	CSNRGISTDTQYF
TRBJ2-3	TRBV10-3	CAIGSGGAETDTQYF
TRBJ2-7	TRBV13	CASSLRSGRFSYEQYF
TRBJ1-2	TRBV9	CASSVSSGGIYGYTF
TRBJ2-7	TRBV7-9	CASSFGPGTYEQYF
TRBJ1-4	TRBV4-3	CASSQDRDRGHPGEKLFF
TRBJ2-7	TRBV13	CASSFQGSYEQYF
TRBJ1-1	TRBV7-9	CASSLSGAIMNTEAFF
TRBJ2-1	TRBV4-3	CASSQDSESNEQFF
TRBJ2-7	TRBV7-8	CASSLALASGRYEQYF
TRBJ2-5	TRBV9	CASSRTGLQETQYF
TRBJ1-2	TRBV6-1	CASSENRAGYTF
TRBJ2-7	TRBV6-1	CASRPGLTTYEQYF
TRBJ1-1	TRBV10-3	CAMGQGDTEAFF
TRBJ2-7	TRBV7-9	CASSSGLAGGHEQYF
TRBJ1-6	TRBV6-5	CASSFAIADNSPLHF
TRBJ1-2	TRBV11-2	CASSFLGTGLTKYGYTF
TRBJ2-7	TRBV19	CASSTRDGTPYEQYF
TRBJ1-1	TRBV7-9	CASSSYRGLDTEAFF
TRBJ1-5	TRBV30	CAWSGRGAERGNQPQHF
TRBJ2-2	TRBV4-1	CASSLAQGVGELFF
TRBJ2-5	TRBV25-1	CASGGRGDRDQEAQYF
TRBJ2-2	TRBV4-1	CASSQVMVHGELFF
TRBJ2-7	TRBV14	CASSQARKNEQYF
TRBJ2-5	TRBV7-9	CASSFHDWGETQYF
TRBJ2-3	TRBV7-2	CASRPNAGFNTQYF
TRBJ1-4	TRBV9	CASSPRGGGENEKLFF
TRBJ1-1	TRBV13	CASSFAMNTEAFF
TRBJ2-7	TRBV4-2	CASSQATSYEQYF
TRBJ2-5	TRBV7-9	CASSLDDRFQETQYF
TRBJ2-2	TRBV7-6	CASSFSGGINTGELFF
TRBJ2-2	TRBV7-6	CASSFGGVKTGELFF
TRBJ1-4	TRBV4-3	CASSRQSNEKLFF
TRBJ1-1	TRBV27	CASRGLGAEAFF
TRBJ1-2	TRBV27	CASSNSGTGNYGYTF
TRBJ2-6	TRBV7-8	CASSLAGGQDDSGANVLTF
TRBJ2-5	TRBV29-1	CSVEVPGFYEVETQYF